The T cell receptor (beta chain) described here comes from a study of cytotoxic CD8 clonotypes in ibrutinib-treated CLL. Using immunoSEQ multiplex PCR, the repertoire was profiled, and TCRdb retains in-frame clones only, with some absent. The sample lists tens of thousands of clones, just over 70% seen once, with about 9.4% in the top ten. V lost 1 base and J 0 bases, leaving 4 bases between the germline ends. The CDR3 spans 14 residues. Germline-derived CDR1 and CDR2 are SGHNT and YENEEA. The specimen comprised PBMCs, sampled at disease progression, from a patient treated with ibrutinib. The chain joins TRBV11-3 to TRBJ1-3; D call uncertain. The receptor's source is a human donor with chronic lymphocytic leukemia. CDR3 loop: CASSLGNSGNTIYF. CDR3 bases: TGTGCCAGCAGCTTAGGTAACTCTGGAAACACCATATATTTT.